Listed below are T cell receptor beta chains from one sample, sequenced in a study of T cells after posttransplantation cyclophosphamide. TCRdb keeps only in-frame clones here, not all; method: immunoSEQ multiplex PCR. The sample lists approximately 50,000 clones; roughly 92% were seen once. Sequences were obtained from PBMCs. The source is a woman younger than 45 in good health and a related stem cell transplant donor. The conserved cysteine and the conserved F or W are not part of the CDR3 here. The order of the fields is CDR3 protein, V gene, J gene.

cdr3_aa: ATSSGQANWRYGYT
v_call: TRBV15
j_call: TRBJ1-2

cdr3_aa: ASIETGANEKLF
v_call: TRBV2
j_call: TRBJ1-4

cdr3_aa: ASNMGQVMSGELF
v_call: TRBV19
j_call: TRBJ2-2

cdr3_aa: ASSAFALGANEKLF
v_call: TRBV18
j_call: TRBJ1-4

cdr3_aa: ASSHQAGEYEQY
v_call: TRBV4-2
j_call: TRBJ2-7

cdr3_aa: ASSERGGGISGPLGYEQY
v_call: TRBV6-1
j_call: TRBJ2-7

cdr3_aa: ASSEQAGTGSSGNTIY
v_call: TRBV6-1
j_call: TRBJ1-3

cdr3_aa: ASIAGGGTEAF
v_call: TRBV6-1
j_call: TRBJ1-1

cdr3_aa: ASSIGYAGGPTDTQY
v_call: TRBV19
j_call: TRBJ2-3

cdr3_aa: ASSELWQGRTEAF
v_call: TRBV2
j_call: TRBJ1-1

cdr3_aa: AWSTGQASRKLF
v_call: TRBV30
j_call: TRBJ1-4

cdr3_aa: ASSPAGLTKTEAF
v_call: TRBV4-3
j_call: TRBJ1-1

cdr3_aa: ASSYSTGGQPQH
v_call: TRBV6-5
j_call: TRBJ1-5

cdr3_aa: ASNLGQGYEKLF
v_call: TRBV19
j_call: TRBJ1-4

cdr3_aa: ASSIFHDSTVYEQY
v_call: TRBV19
j_call: TRBJ2-7

cdr3_aa: ASSVTGSFNPGNTIY
v_call: TRBV19
j_call: TRBJ1-3

cdr3_aa: ASSLGGRPDTGELF
v_call: TRBV13
j_call: TRBJ2-2

cdr3_aa: ASSLDRGQF
v_call: TRBV7-2
j_call: TRBJ2-1

cdr3_aa: ASSSDRTYQPQH
v_call: TRBV28
j_call: TRBJ1-5

cdr3_aa: ASTPGAAWRGYT
v_call: TRBV11-2
j_call: TRBJ1-2

cdr3_aa: AWSLLGTAEAF
v_call: TRBV30
j_call: TRBJ1-1

cdr3_aa: ASRLPGGRNEQF
v_call: TRBV21-1
j_call: TRBJ2-1

cdr3_aa: ASSHRGNTEAF
v_call: TRBV6-1
j_call: TRBJ1-1

cdr3_aa: ASSSSGGVRDTQY
v_call: TRBV28
j_call: TRBJ2-3

cdr3_aa: ASGHGQRHTEAF
v_call: TRBV12-5
j_call: TRBJ1-1

cdr3_aa: ASSTIRGHNYGYT
v_call: TRBV11-2
j_call: TRBJ1-2

cdr3_aa: ASSPGQITYEQY
v_call: TRBV5-1
j_call: TRBJ2-7

cdr3_aa: ATSRDMRLSSSNEQF
v_call: TRBV15
j_call: TRBJ2-1

cdr3_aa: ASSLAGSGGPSETQY
v_call: TRBV5-1
j_call: TRBJ2-5

cdr3_aa: ASSYDRGYGYT
v_call: TRBV27
j_call: TRBJ1-2

cdr3_aa: ASSLGGDTEAF
v_call: TRBV11-3
j_call: TRBJ1-1

cdr3_aa: ASSLHSPTGELF
v_call: TRBV27
j_call: TRBJ2-2

cdr3_aa: ASSEVLAGGRGTYNEQF
v_call: TRBV2
j_call: TRBJ2-1

cdr3_aa: ASSDTGEPQH
v_call: TRBV2
j_call: TRBJ1-5

cdr3_aa: ASSIGGGYT
v_call: TRBV19
j_call: TRBJ1-2

cdr3_aa: ASSSYRGRQPQH
v_call: TRBV27
j_call: TRBJ1-5

cdr3_aa: ASSQVPSSGGFTGELF
v_call: TRBV2
j_call: TRBJ2-2

cdr3_aa: ASSLAGQGAGDTQY
v_call: TRBV7-2
j_call: TRBJ2-3

cdr3_aa: ASSRGIGEQF
v_call: TRBV6-5
j_call: TRBJ2-1

cdr3_aa: ASSRRTGYTGELF
v_call: TRBV6-5
j_call: TRBJ2-2

cdr3_aa: ASSLWGLSGNTIY
v_call: TRBV28
j_call: TRBJ1-3

cdr3_aa: AISATGGGDYGYT
v_call: TRBV10-3
j_call: TRBJ1-2

cdr3_aa: ASSSQGKNTEAF
v_call: TRBV5-1
j_call: TRBJ1-1

cdr3_aa: ASGTSGTPQETQY
v_call: TRBV5-1
j_call: TRBJ2-5

cdr3_aa: ASSLTGADSSYEQY
v_call: TRBV5-1
j_call: TRBJ2-7

cdr3_aa: ASSRTSGVISYEQY
v_call: TRBV13
j_call: TRBJ2-7

cdr3_aa: ASSPNSANQPQH
v_call: TRBV28
j_call: TRBJ1-5